This TCR beta chain derives from a study of blood T cell repertoires in COVID-19. The protocol was immunoSEQ multiplex PCR, while the TCRdb copy is restricted to in-frame clones and leaves out a portion. Here the sample spans 150,000 to 200,000 clones, 86% being singletons. This clone is a singleton in its sample. Germline loops: CDR1 SNHLY, CDR2 FYNNEI. The CDR3 is 16 residues long. V dropped 3 bases and J dropped 5; count of bases not matched to a gene: 5. The chain combines TRBV2 with TRBJ1-5; 12 nucleotides align to TRBD1. The sequenced sample was peripheral blood. The source is an older woman with COVID-19, enrolled during active disease. The CDR3 DNA is TGTGCCAGCAGTGACCCGGGACAGGGGGCCGATCAGCCCCAGCATTTT. It is translated as CASSDPGQGADQPQHF.